Listed here is a single T cell receptor beta chain. Its antigen remains undetermined. Base-call qualities are not available, and no considerably larger clone is one nucleotide away. Reading the germline V gene (reference sequence) gives CDR1 LGHDT and CDR2 YNNKEL. V sheds 4 bases and J sheds 9 bases, leaving 16 bases between their ends. The CDR3 spans 15 residues, from the cysteine through the phenylalanine. CDR3 DNA is the only sequence kept; it has 45 bases, read in frame from the first base. The entry originates in a study of T cell responses to AZD1222 COVID-19 vaccine (dated by TCRdb to the early 2020s). At the level of the whole study: A total of 233 trial participants underwent TCR sequencing, of whom more than 200 had received two doses of AZD1222 and 26 had received two doses of the MenACWY control vaccine. Enrollment into the trials was organized by age into subgroups of 18-55, 56-69 and 70-plus years, and those subgroups contained roughly 150, 30 and 60 TCR-sequenced participants, respectively.

General conclusions and limits of the study: The whole spike protein was spanned by vaccine-associated CD4 TCRs, and dominant responses were seen in regions 160-218 and 743-854. Only six AZD1222 recipients were SARS-CoV-2 seropositive at baseline, limiting conclusions about previously exposed vaccinees. Reportedly, close to half of the unique spike-specific TCRs recognized epitopes lying outside the regions that are mutated in the B.1.351 and B.1.1.7 variants. In the small 56-69-year group, the increase in depth fell short of significance, most likely because of low power. No day 14 peak-response samples were available, so repertoires were characterized only after the peak T cell response. Participants were mostly white British, with more females than males. The authors suggested clonal diversity may have been underestimated. After two AZD1222 doses, both the breadth and the depth of spike-specific TCRs were significantly higher than at day 0 and than in MenACWY recipients.

The CDR3 regions of human TCRbeta chains were analyzed by immunosequencing. In the authors' own workflow: TCRs in the repertoires were compared against a reference library of SARS-CoV-2-specific TCRs that had been generated with the MIRA antigen-specificity platform. Breadth was defined as the fraction of unique TCRs that were SARS-CoV-2-associated, and depth was defined as the fraction of total T cells that were SARS-CoV-2-associated. Using the MIRA data, each spike-specific TCR was mapped to the spike region that the TCR reacts to and placed in a CD4 or CD8 class. Log10-transformed breadth and depth values were compared by one-way ANOVA with Sidak's multiple comparisons tests. TCRdb's version of the immuneACCESS table is confined to in-frame rearrangements and falls short of the full clone set. An unresolved V gene accounts for under half of the shortfall where checked; the remainder is of unknown origin. The DNA was the basis for D and trimming; V, J and clone size are from that table. Recorded for this sample are 95,000 to 110,000 clones; 86% of them occurred a single time. Together, the top ten hold 2.5% to 3.5% of the sample.

This specimen's time point label, per the study, means: about 28 days (+/-7) after the second vaccine dose. This specimen's treatment or condition label, per the study, means: meningococcal conjugate vaccine given as trial control. Samples from vaccinated people were obtained from the UK trials COV001 and COV002, which included a single-blind randomized controlled phase 2/3 trial of AZD1222 (ChAdOx1 nCoV-19) in healthy adults. For TCRbeta chain sequencing, PBMC samples from trial participants were taken at day 0 and at day 28 after the second dose. The TCR comes from an adult who received the MenACWY meningococcal vaccine as a control. Sequencing used peripheral blood, obtained 28 days after the second dose of the MenACWY control vaccine. The sequence links TRBV3-1 (or the pseudogene TRBV3-2) to TRBJ1-6; a tentative D call is TRBD1 (5 bases match). The DNA reads TGTGCCAGCAGCCCCAGCGGAGGGGAGAGTTCACCCCTCCACTTT. Translated, it gives CASSPSGGESSPLHF.